Below are 20 T cell receptor beta chains sequenced from a single sample in a study of T cell clones after liver transplantation. The table came from immunoSEQ multiplex PCR; TCRdb's copy has only in-frame clones and leaves some out. The sample has tens of thousands of clones; about 91% are singletons. Material: CD4+ T cells from blood, obtained approximately 26 months after liver transplant. These receptor sequences come from a human patient who received a liver transplant. Some of the T cells may derive from the graft donor.

The chain uses TRBV28 and TRBJ1-5; 8 bases agree with TRBD1. CDR1 and CDR2 (germline): MDHEN, SYDVKM. This CDR3 has 14 residues. V was clipped by 2 bases and J by 7 bases; unmatched bases: 4. The CDR3 here is CASSLAGGGQPQHF. DNA for the CDR3: TGTGCCAGCAGTTTAGCAGGGGGCGGCCAGCCCCAGCATTTT.

The chain combines TRBV19 with TRBJ2-2; 11 bases agree with TRBD1. Trimming removed 11 bases from V and 5 bases from J; junction bases left unmatched: 7. The CDR3 sequence is 14 residues long. Germline CDR1 reads LNHDA; CDR2 reads SQIVND (reference sequence). The chain's CDR3 is CASTGQGATGELFF. The CDR3 bases are TGTGCCTCAACCGGACAGGGGGCTACCGGGGAGCTGTTTTTT.

V and J are TRBV7-9 and TRBJ1-1; D is possibly TRBD1 (5 bases). The germline CDR1 and CDR2 sequences are SEHNR and FQNEAQ (reference sequence). The CDR3 runs 15 residues. V dropped 1 base and J dropped 1 base, with 10 bases sitting between them. This CDR3 reads CASSLEAGQNTEAFF. DNA of the CDR3: TGTGCCAGCAGCTTAGAGGCAGGGCAGAACACTGAAGCTTTCTTT.

The chain has TRBV9 and TRBJ2-1, with TRBD2 matching over 10 bases. J was trimmed by 7 bases and V by 0 bases; bases with no gene match: 1. Germline assignment: CDR1 SGDLS and CDR2 YYNGEE. The CDR3 is 14 residues long. DNA of the CDR3: TGTGCCAGCAGCGTAGCTAGCGGGAGTAATGAGCAGTTCTTC. This codes for CASSVASGSNEQFF.

The J gene is TRBJ2-1, the V gene TRBV7-2; 10 nucleotides match TRBD2. CDR1 is SGHTA and CDR2 is FQGNSA in the germline V gene. The CDR3 contains 15 residues. V dropped 4 bases and J dropped 5; count of bases not matched to a gene: 5. The CDR3 DNA reads as TGTGCCAGCAGCTCGCGACTAGCGGGCAACAATGAGCAGTTCTTC. It yields the protein CASSSRLAGNNEQFF.

V gene TRBV7-8 combines with J gene TRBJ1-1, with D perhaps TRBD1 (6 bases). This CDR3 contains 14 residues. Trimming left V 3 bases short and J 0 bases short, with 8 bases between. In germline, CDR1 is SGHVS, CDR2 FQNEAQ. DNA of the CDR3: TGTGCCAGCAGCTTTGGGGGCATGAACACTGAAGCTTTCTTT. It is translated as CASSFGGMNTEAFF.

The chain uses TRBV28 and TRBJ2-7, with 9 bases aligning to TRBD2. The CDR3 has 14 amino acids. From germline, CDR1 is MDHEN and CDR2 SYDVKM. Losses at the gene ends were 7 bases for V and 1 base for J; bases not matched to a gene: 5. The CDR3 bases are TGTGCCAGCATCGGGCGGGAGGGATCCTACGAGCAGTACTTC. This sequence encodes CASIGREGSYEQYF.

This clone was counted once. The chain joins TRBV18 to TRBJ2-3; 7 bases are a match to TRBD1. Germline V CDR1 and CDR2: KGHSH, LQKENI. Trimming took 5 bases from V and 1 from J; bases not matched to a gene: 9. The CDR3 consists of 16 residues. The DNA of the CDR3 is TGTGCCAGCTCAATAGGACAGGAATTAGGCACAGATACGCAGTATTTT. Translating it yields CASSIGQELGTDTQYF.

This chain joins TRBV11-2 and TRBJ2-7; 13 bases are shared with TRBD2. The germline gives CDR1 SGHAT, CDR2 FQNNGV. The CDR3 has 15 amino acids. V was clipped by 4 bases and J by 4 bases; unmatched bases: 4. CDR3 loop: CASSSRGLAGYEQYF. The CDR3 bases are TGTGCCAGCAGCTCACGGGGACTAGCGGGGTACGAGCAGTACTTC. Looking up the rest from reference TRBV11-2 and TRBJ2-7 gives the full variable domain: EAGVAQSPRYKIIEKRQSVAFWCNPISGHATLYWYQQILGQGPKLLIQFQNNGVVDDSQLPKDRFSAERLKGVDSTLKIQPAKLEDSAVYLCASSSRGLAGYEQYFGPGTRLTVT.

V gene TRBV7-2 combines with J gene TRBJ1-3; TRBD1 matches 9 bases. Looked up from germline, CDR1 is SGHTA and CDR2 is FQGNSA. Germline trimming cut 5 bases from V and 0 bases from J; bases unmatched to any gene: 8. CDR3 length: 17 residues. CDR3 DNA sequence: TGTGCCAGCAGCAGACCGGGACAGGGTTTCTCTGGAAACACCATATATTTT. Translation gives CASSRPGQGFSGNTIYF.

This rearrangement joins TRBV29-1 to TRBJ1-5; 8 bases line up with TRBD1. Germline CDR1 is SQVTM and CDR2 is ANQGSEA. The CDR3 consists of 14 residues. J gave up 8 bases and V 7 bases, and 13 bases lay outside the gene matches. The CDR3 coding sequence is TGCAGCGCTCGTTCAGGGGGCTTGAGGGAGCCCCAGCATTTT. Protein: CSARSGGLREPQHF.

This clone was counted many times. V and J are TRBV7-9 and TRBJ1-5; no reliable D call. V shed 6 bases and J shed 3 bases, with 12 bases lying between them. Germline CDR1 reads SEHNR; CDR2 reads FQNEAQ (reference sequence). The CDR3 totals 14 residues. CDR3 loop: CASSLIGPNQPQHF. The CDR3 region has the DNA TGTGCCAGCAGTTTAATCGGGCCCAATCAGCCCCAGCATTTT.

Only a few counts were recorded for this clone. The V and J genes are TRBV6-1 and TRBJ2-7; D is unclear. The CDR3 length is 14 residues. V shed 0 bases and J shed 1 base, with 7 bases lying between them. Germline assignment: CDR1 MNHNS and CDR2 SASEGT. CDR3 in amino acids: CASSEAMGSYEQYF. CDR3 in DNA: TGTGCCAGCAGTGAAGCGATGGGATCCTACGAGCAGTACTTC.

This sequence joins TRBV7-2 and TRBJ2-5, with a weak D call TRBD2 (5 bases). The V end lost 4 bases, the J end lost 5 bases, and 14 bases lay between the germline ends. This CDR3 is built from 14 residues. The germline V gene encodes CDR1 SGHTA and CDR2 FQGNSA. The CDR3 nucleotides are TGTGCCAGCAGCTACGGAAGCGGCGGGGAGACCCAGTACTTC. Translating gives CASSYGSGGETQYF.

Of note for this clone: The same CDR3 arises from other DNA sequences in this sample as well. This chain connects TRBV5-1 to TRBJ1-1; a weak D match, TRBD1 (5 bases). V was pared by 4 bases and J by 4 bases, with 11 bases between. CDR1 and CDR2 (germline): SGHRS, YFSETQ. This CDR3 is built from 13 residues. The CDR3 sequence: CASSLGGGTEAFF. The CDR3, as DNA: TGCGCCAGCAGCCTGGGGGGAGGCACTGAAGCTTTCTTT.

V and J are TRBV19 and TRBJ1-2; weak D call: TRBD1 (5 bases). The CDR3 has 13 residues. Germline assignment: CDR1 LNHDA and CDR2 SQIVND (reference sequence). V was clipped by 4 bases and J by 7 bases, with 13 bases between them. The CDR3 is CASSTGPIGGYTF. CDR3 sequence (DNA): TGTGCCAGTAGTACAGGGCCCATAGGTGGCTACACCTTC.

The V gene is TRBV4-2, the J gene TRBJ2-1; 7 nucleotides agree with TRBD2. This CDR3 spans 18 amino acids. The junction had 15 bases not matched to a gene; V was cut back by 0 bases and J by 7 bases. CDR1 and CDR2 from the germline V gene are LGHNA and YNFKEQ. This chain's CDR3 is CASSQESGRAFLRNEQFF. The CDR3 DNA is TGTGCCAGCAGCCAAGAGTCGGGGAGGGCATTTCTCCGGAATGAGCAGTTCTTC.

CDR3 nucleotide sequence: TGTGCCATCAGTGAGTCGGGGGGGAGTAGGTCCTACGAGCAGTACTTC. Its protein is CAISESGGSRSYEQYF. The gene calls are TRBV10-3 and TRBJ2-7; TRBD2 matches 7 bases. After removal of 0 bases from V and 1 base from J, the junction contained 6 bases not matched to a gene. This CDR3 region has 16 residues. Germline CDR1 ENHRY, CDR2 SYGVKD.

The chain carries TRBV5-1 and TRBJ2-3, with 7 bases fitting TRBD2. This CDR3 contains 14 residues. Trimming took 0 bases from V and 6 from J; bases not matched to a gene: 4. Germline V CDR1 and CDR2: SGHRS, YFSETQ. As DNA, the CDR3 is TGCGCCAGCAGCTTGGATGACGGGGGGGATACGCAGTATTTT. This encodes CASSLDDGGDTQYF. Combining the CDR3 with reference TRBV5-1 and TRBJ2-3 gives the whole variable domain KAGVTQTPRYLIKTRGQQVTLSCSPISGHRSVSWYQQTPGQGLQFLFEYFSETQRNKGNFPGRFSGRQFSNSRSEMNVSTLELGDSALYLCASSLDDGGDTQYFGPGTRLTVL.

The chain employs TRBV5-1 and TRBJ2-1; TRBD2 aligns across 8 bases. Germline values: CDR1 SGHRS, CDR2 YFSETQ. The CDR3 is made up of 16 amino acids. Trimming took 4 bases from V and 2 from J; bases not matched to a gene: 8. The CDR3, as DNA: TGCGCCAGCAGCCCAGGCCCGGGGGGGACCTACAATGAGCAGTTCTTC. It encodes CASSPGPGGTYNEQFF.